One and the same sample provided the 15 T cell receptor beta chains below, sequenced in a study of molecular identifiers for immune sequencing clone quantification. TCRdb fed the PCR reads into MiXCR, producing one record per CDR3 protein. Of approximately 40,000 distinct CDR3 sequences listed, about 24% are singletons. Sequencing input: naive CD8+ T cells from blood, with Jurkat cell RNA spiked in. Specified subset: FACS-sorted CD8+CD4-CCR7+CD45RA+ naive T cells. Receptors originate from a human donor in good health. Some libraries in this study had Jurkat cell RNA spiked in.

By proportion, this clonotype is medium-sized. V gene TRBV25-1 combines with J gene TRBJ2-7; D is undetermined. Trimming left V 0 bases short and J 2 bases short, with 5 bases between. Germline CDR1 and CDR2: MGHDK and SYGVNS. CDR3 length: 13 residues. Here the CDR3 DNA reads TGTGCCAGCAGTGAATACCTGACCTACGAGCAGTACTTC. Translation gives CASSEYLTYEQYF.

This clonotype was observed at least ten times. This chain connects TRBV7-9 to TRBJ1-4; D unresolved. Trimming pared 5 bases from V and 5 bases from J, leaving 12 bases between. Germline V gives CDR1 SEHNR, CDR2 FQNEAQ (reference sequence). This CDR3 spans 14 amino acids. CDR3 bases: TGTGCCAGCAGCCAGGACTCCTCCAATGAAAAACTGTTTTTT. This translates into CASSQDSSNEKLFF.

At least ten counts were recorded for this clonotype. The chain has TRBV20-1 and TRBJ2-2; the D gene is possibly TRBD1 (5 bases). The V and J ends lost 6 bases and 5 bases respectively, with 10 bases between them. The germline gives CDR1 DFQATT, CDR2 SNEGSKA (reference sequence). The CDR3 extends over 12 amino acids. The CDR3 region has the DNA TGCAGTGCCCAGGGTCAGACCGGGGAGCTGTTTTTT. It encodes CSAQGQTGELFF.

CDR3 region: CASSPSETIIETQYF. In DNA form, the CDR3 reads TGTGCCAGCAGCCCCTCCGAGACAATCATTGAGACCCAGTACTTC. The chain links TRBV7-9 to TRBJ2-5; D not certain. Deletions cut 5 bases from V and 5 bases from J, with 18 bases between. There are 15 residues in the CDR3. The V gene's germline CDR1 is SEHNR and CDR2 FQNEAQ (reference sequence).

This clonotype has a count of ten or more. The V gene is TRBV7-9, the J gene TRBJ1-1; D is ambiguous. V was trimmed by 0 bases and J by 7 bases, leaving 6 bases between them. This CDR3 is built from 12 residues. Germline CDR1 SEHNR, CDR2 FQNEAQ (reference sequence). The CDR3 protein is CASSLAVSEAFF. Written as DNA, the CDR3 is TGTGCCAGCAGCTTAGCGGTTAGTGAAGCTTTCTTT.

At least ten counts were recorded for this clonotype. V is TRBV11-3 and J is TRBJ2-2, with 11 bases fitting TRBD2. The CDR3 runs 16 residues. Trimming took 5 bases from V and 4 from J; bases not matched to a gene: 6. CDR1 and CDR2 from the germline V gene are SGHNT and YENEEA. CDR3 nucleotides: TGTGCCAGCAGCCCCCTAGCGGGAGGTTCCACCGGGGAGCTGTTTTTT. Protein sequence: CASSPLAGGSTGELFF. The full variable domain, in which reference TRBV11-3 and TRBJ2-2 provide the parts outside the CDR3, is EAGVVQSPRYKIIEKKQPVAFWCNPISGHNTLYWYLQNLGQGPELLIRYENEEAVDDSQLPKDRFSAERLKGVDSTLKIQPAELGDSAVYLCASSPLAGGSTGELFFGEGSRLTVL.

Ten or more counts support this clonotype. V is TRBV11-3 and J is TRBJ2-3; D is ambiguous. With 2 bases removed from V and 3 bases from J, the gap between germline ends came to 6 bases. This CDR3 spans 13 amino acids. Looked up from germline, CDR1 is SGHNT and CDR2 is YENEEA. The CDR3 reads CASSLRGTDTQYF. The CDR3 nucleotides are TGTGCCAGCAGCTTACGCGGAACAGATACGCAGTATTTT.

The sample holds many counts of this clonotype. J is TRBJ1-1 and V is TRBV10-2, with D perhaps TRBD1 (5 bases). The CDR3 consists of 14 residues. Between the trimmed V and J ends, which lost 6 bases and 0 bases, there was a span of 11 bases. CDR1 and CDR2 (germline): WSHSY, SAAADI. In DNA form, the CDR3 reads TGCGCCAGCAGGAACGGACAAATGAACACTGAAGCTTTCTTT. Translation: CASRNGQMNTEAFF.

This clonotype was counted many times. CDR3 DNA sequence: TGTGCCAGCAGTTTCGAGGGTTCAAATCAGCCCCAGCATTTT. Translation gives CASSFEGSNQPQHF. V usage is TRBV12-3 or TRBV12-4 and J usage is TRBJ1-5, with D unresolved. Trimming cost V 3 bases and J 4 bases, with 10 bases left between them. The CDR3 has 14 residues.

V gene TRBV27 combines with J gene TRBJ1-1, with D uncertain. V shed 6 bases and J shed 2 bases, with 13 bases lying between them. This CDR3 spans 14 amino acids. CDR1 is MNHEY, CDR2 SMNVEV, per germline (reference sequence). The CDR3 region is CASSLDTVNTEAFF. The CDR3 nucleotides are TGTGCCAGCAGCCTAGACACAGTTAACACTGAAGCTTTCTTT.

This clonotype occurred many times. V usage is TRBV4-1 and J usage is TRBJ1-1, with no clear D. The length of the CDR3 is 13 residues. Germline V lookup: CDR1 MGHRA, CDR2 YSYEKL. The ends were cut back, 0 bases at V and 5 bases at J, with 7 bases in the middle. In DNA, the CDR3 is TGCGCCAGCAGCCAAGATGGGGTAACTGAAGCTTTCTTT. As protein: CASSQDGVTEAFF.

The chain has TRBV29-1 and TRBJ2-7, with 7 nucleotides matching TRBD1. The CDR3 sequence is 15 residues long. The germline V gene has CDR1 SQVTM and CDR2 ANQGSEA. V trimming: 4 bases; J trimming: 9 bases; junction bases outside the gene matches: 18. CDR3 in amino acids: CSVVWIGTELGAQYF. Written as DNA, the CDR3 is TGCAGCGTTGTGTGGATCGGGACAGAGCTTGGAGCGCAGTACTTC.

In regard to this clonotype: This may be a read error, as it is one base from a much larger clone. The J gene is TRBJ2-5, the V gene TRBV24-1, with D possibly being TRBD2 (6 bases). Germline CDR1 and CDR2: KGHDR and SFDVKD. The CDR3 loop spans 15 amino acids. The CDR3 protein is CATSAGEAGQETQNF. The CDR3 DNA sequence: TGTGCCACCAGTGCCGGGGAGGCAGGCCAAGAGACCCAGAACTTC.

This clonotype has just a few counts. The V and J genes are TRBV4-1 and TRBJ1-1; possibly TRBD1 for D (5 bases). V gave up 0 bases and J gave up 1 base, with 12 bases separating them. Germline-derived CDR1 and CDR2 are MGHRA and YSYEKL. The CDR3 sequence is 16 residues long. CDR3 in amino acids: CASSQDRFGANTEAFF. In DNA, the CDR3 is TGCGCCAGCAGCCAAGATAGGTTCGGGGCGAACACTGAAGCTTTCTTT.

This clonotype has ten or more counts. The chain carries TRBV14 and TRBJ2-1; D is unclear. CDR1 SGHDN and CDR2 FVKESK come from the germline V gene. Deletions cut 4 bases from V and 8 bases from J, with 15 bases between. The CDR3 consists of 14 residues. In DNA, the CDR3 is TGTGCCAGCAGCCCGCATCCGATGGGGTATGAGCAGTTCTTC. It encodes CASSPHPMGYEQFF.